This entry features one TCR beta chain sequence. TCRdb's table, derived via immunoSEQ multiplex PCR, lists solely in-frame clones and lacks some. Of about 34,000 clones listed, 90% to 95% are singletons. The data are from a study of T cells in tuberculosis. On average about 100,000 T cells per donor were immunosequenced. This CDR3 has 14 amino acids. Per germline, CDR1 MNHNS and CDR2 SASEGT. V was pared by 4 bases and J by 1 base, with 10 bases between. Sequencing was done on a sample of PBMCs. The rearrangement links TRBV6-1 to TRBJ1-1; D not certain. The receptor was isolated from a donor aged 5-35 years with latent tuberculosis or without tuberculosis infection. The chain's CDR3 is CASSGFSGNTEAFF. In nucleotides, the CDR3 is TGTGCCAGCAGTGGCTTCTCCGGGAACACTGAAGCTTTCTTT.